The text below deals with one T cell receptor beta chain. The method was immunoSEQ multiplex PCR; TCRdb's version includes in-frame clones alone and lacks a portion of them. The repertoire has 140,000 to 150,000 clones, roughly 92% of them found once; the top ten carry around 1.7%. V was pared by 4 bases and J by 8 bases, with 6 bases of the junction left unmatched. Germline CDR1 and CDR2: SGDLS and YYNGEE. The CDR3 is 15 residues long. The record originates from a study of T cell responses to AZD1222 COVID-19 vaccine. The V call is TRBV9, the J call TRBJ1-6, with 10 bases that match TRBD1. The sample here was peripheral blood, taken on day 0 of AZD1222 vaccination. This TCR was recovered from an adult in good health. The CDR3 DNA reads TGTGCCAGCAGCCCGCGGGACAGGGGCCATTCACCCCTCCACTTT. Translated, it gives CASSPRDRGHSPLHF.